This paragraph covers one T cell receptor (beta chain) sequence. The target antigen is unknown. This sample was included in a study of T cell responses to AZD1222 COVID-19 vaccine. Whole-study findings and limits: Spike-wide coverage was observed for vaccine-associated CD4 TCRs, with dominant responses at 160-218 and 743-854. Vaccination with two AZD1222 doses was followed by a rise in Spike-specific TCR breadth and depth. Repertoire collection took place solely once the T cell response had peaked. Reportedly, nearly half the spike-specific TCRs target unmutated variant regions.

The V end lost 5 bases, the J end lost 7 bases, and 17 bases lay between the germline ends. This CDR3 spans 15 amino acids. CDR1 and CDR2 from the germline V gene are LNHDA and SQIVND (reference sequence). Sequenced by immunoSEQ multiplex PCR; TCRdb stores in-frame clones only, minus some. The sample lists 150,000 to 170,000 clones, less than 90% occurring once. The receptor was isolated from an adult in good health. The specimen was peripheral blood, collected on day 0 of MenACWY control vaccination. This chain connects TRBV19 to TRBJ1-4, with D unclear. CDR3 residues: CASSSRSEWGEKLFF. DNA of the CDR3: TGTGCCAGTAGTTCTCGGTCCGAGTGGGGTGAAAAACTGTTTTTT.